This T cell receptor (beta chain) was captured in a study of T cell responses to AZD1222 COVID-19 vaccine. Study outcomes and limitations: Clonal diversity may have been underestimated in mostly white British donors.

The germline V gene has CDR1 LNHDA and CDR2 SQIVND (reference sequence). The V and J ends lost 2 bases and 6 bases, in that order; junction bases with no gene match: 6. CDR3 length equals 14 residues. Using immunoSEQ multiplex PCR, the repertoire was profiled, and TCRdb retains in-frame clones only, with some absent. The data hold 95,000 to 100,000 clones, with about nine tenths observed a single time. Comment on this clone: What it binds is unknown.

V and J are TRBV19 and TRBJ1-2; TRBD1 aligns across 7 bases. The sample was peripheral blood, taken on day 0 of AZD1222 vaccination. The source is an adult in good health. CDR3 nucleotide sequence: TGTGCCAGTAGTATATATTGGGGGACAGATGGCTACACCTTC. Its protein is CASSIYWGTDGYTF.